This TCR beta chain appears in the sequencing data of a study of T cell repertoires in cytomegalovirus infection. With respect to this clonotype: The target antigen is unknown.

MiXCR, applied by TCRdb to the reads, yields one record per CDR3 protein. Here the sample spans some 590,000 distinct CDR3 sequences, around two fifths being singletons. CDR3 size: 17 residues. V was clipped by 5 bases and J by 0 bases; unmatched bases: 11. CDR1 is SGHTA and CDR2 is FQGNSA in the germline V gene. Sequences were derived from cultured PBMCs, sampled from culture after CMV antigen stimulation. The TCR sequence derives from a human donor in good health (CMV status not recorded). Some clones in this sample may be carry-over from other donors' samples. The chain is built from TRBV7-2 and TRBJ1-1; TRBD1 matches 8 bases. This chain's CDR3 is CASSQFPGQEVNTEAFF. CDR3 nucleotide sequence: TGTGCCAGCAGCCAATTCCCGGGACAGGAGGTGAACACTGAAGCTTTCTTT. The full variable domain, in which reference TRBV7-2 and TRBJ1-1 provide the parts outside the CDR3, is GAGVSQSPSNKVTEKGKDVELRCDPISGHTALYWYRQSLGQGLEFLIYFQGNSAPDKSGLPSDRFSAERTGGSVSTLTIQRTQQEDSAVYLCASSQFPGQEVNTEAFFGQGTRLTVV.